The T cell receptor beta chain under discussion was sequenced for a study of TIL therapy for anti-PD-1-resistant metastatic lung cancer. Turning to the study itself: Patients had a median age of almost 55 years (range about 35-80).

Time point described: pre-treatment sample, taken before nivolumab and TIL therapy. Enrollment ran from 2017 to early 2020. Per germline, CDR1 ENHRY and CDR2 SYGVKD. The CDR3 sequence is 16 residues long. V was clipped by 4 bases and J by 7 bases, with 23 bases between them. The libraries were made with immunoSEQ v3. Libraries were prepared by immunoSEQ multiplex PCR; TCRdb keeps only in-frame clonotypes and omits some of them. This table holds about 15,000 clones, roughly 82% found once. The receptor was isolated from a person aged 25 to 80 with non-small cell lung cancer. The sequences come from blood, collected at baseline. The V gene is TRBV10-3, the J gene TRBJ2-7; the D gene is possibly TRBD2 (6 bases). The CDR3 sequence is CAISGGFGGGDREQYF. For the CDR3, the DNA is TGTGCCATCAGTGGGGGCTTTGGCGGCGGGGATCGTGAGCAGTACTTC.